Below are 31 T cell receptor beta chains sequenced from a single sample in a study of identical twins. TCRdb reanalysed the 5' RACE reads using MiXCR and keeps one entry per CDR3 protein. In the table there are 650,000 to 750,000 distinct CDR3 sequences, 21% of which are singletons. This same sample was also taken into another study, of T cells expressing NK-cell markers.

Sequencing was performed on PBMCs. The origin of the receptors is a woman under 30 in good health.

This clonotype was observed a few times. The chain links TRBV7-9 to TRBJ2-1; D may correspond to TRBD1 or TRBD2 (6 bases each). Deletions cut 5 bases from V and 8 bases from J, with 16 bases between. The CDR3 is 14 residues long. CDR1 and CDR2 (germline): SEHNR, FQNEAQ (reference sequence). The CDR3 DNA sequence: TGTGCCAGCAGCATAAGCAATAGGGGGGATGAGCAGTTCTTC. The encoded protein is CASSISNRGDEQFF.

The genes are TRBV7-2 and TRBJ2-3; TRBD2 aligns across 9 bases. The germline gives CDR1 SGHTA, CDR2 FQGNSA. With 1 base clipped from V and 5 bases from J, the junction kept 7 bases outside the gene matches. The CDR3 has 16 amino acids. The CDR3 sequence is CASSLVRAGGGDTQYF. CDR3 nucleotide sequence: TGTGCCAGCAGCTTAGTTCGAGCGGGGGGCGGAGATACGCAGTATTTT.

This clonotype was seen a few times. The chain links TRBV4-3 to TRBJ2-1; maybe TRBD1 (6 bases). The V end lost 1 base, the J end lost 4 bases, and 8 bases lay between the germline ends. The germline CDR1 and CDR2 sequences are LGHNA and YSLEER. CDR3 size: 14 residues. The CDR3 protein is CASSQVDRYNEQFF. As DNA, the CDR3 is TGCGCCAGCAGCCAAGTCGACAGGTACAATGAGCAGTTCTTC.

V gene TRBV27 combines with J gene TRBJ2-7; 9 bases line up with TRBD1. V shed 3 bases and J 7 bases; nucleotides not matched to a gene: 13. This CDR3 region has 16 residues. The germline CDR1 and CDR2 sequences are MNHEY and SMNVEV (reference sequence). The DNA of the CDR3 is TGTGCCAGCAGTTTCTGGATCCGGGACAGGGCTATAGAGCAGTACTTC. It translates to CASSFWIRDRAIEQYF.

Many counts were recorded for this clonotype. The chain has TRBV20-1 and TRBJ2-1, with TRBD2 matching over 11 bases. The CDR3 length is 15 residues. V lost 5 bases, J lost 4 bases, and 7 bases stayed unmatched. Germline assignment: CDR1 DFQATT and CDR2 SNEGSKA (reference sequence). The chain's CDR3 is CSASGTSGVYNEQFF. The CDR3 bases are TGCAGTGCTTCCGGGACTAGCGGCGTGTACAATGAGCAGTTCTTC.

This chain joins TRBV5-1 and TRBJ1-1; the D gene is possibly TRBD1 (6 bases). The CDR3 extends over 14 amino acids. The germline CDR1 and CDR2 sequences are SGHRS and YFSETQ. V was shortened by 5 bases and J by 2 bases, with 13 bases between the two germline ends. The CDR3 spells CASRSGGPNTEAFF. CDR3 bases: TGCGCCAGCAGATCTGGGGGGCCTAACACTGAAGCTTTCTTT.

The chain is built from TRBV6-5 and TRBJ2-7; TRBD1 matches 7 bases. Trimming cost V 4 bases and J 4 bases; bases outside gene matches: 13. Per germline, CDR1 MNHEY and CDR2 SVGAGI. The CDR3 consists of 16 residues. CDR3 amino acids: CASSFAGQRGQYEQYF. The CDR3 DNA follows: TGTGCCAGCAGTTTCGCGGGCCAAAGGGGGCAATACGAGCAGTACTTC.

The chain joins TRBV27 to TRBJ1-5; TRBD1 aligns across 8 bases. This CDR3 region has 19 residues. The junction had 14 bases not matched to a gene; V was cut back by 3 bases and J by 1 base. Per the germline V gene, CDR1 is MNHEY and CDR2 is SMNVEV (reference sequence). Here the CDR3 DNA reads TGTGCCAGCAGTTTCCTCTCCGGTCCGGGACAGGTGAGCAATCAGCCCCAGCATTTT. Amino acid sequence: CASSFLSGPGQVSNQPQHF.

This clonotype was seen a handful of times. This chain links TRBV7-9 with TRBJ2-1; 8 nucleotides match TRBD2. Germline V gives CDR1 SEHNR, CDR2 FQNEAQ (reference sequence). The CDR3 is 16 amino acids. V shed 7 bases, J shed 5 bases, and the junction held 13 bases outside the gene matches. This CDR3 reads CASILQSGRSNNEQFF. The CDR3 DNA reads TGTGCCAGCATCCTCCAAAGCGGGAGATCGAACAATGAGCAGTTCTTC. Looking up the rest from reference TRBV7-9 and TRBJ2-1 gives the full variable domain: DTGVSQNPRHKITKRGQNVTFRCDPISEHNRLYWYRQTLGQGPEFLTYFQNEAQLEKSRLLSDRFSAERPKGSFSTLEIQRTEQGDSAMYLCASILQSGRSNNEQFFGPGTRLTVL.

CDR3 protein: CASSDHVNTEAFF. CDR3 DNA sequence: TGTGCCAGCAGTGATCACGTGAACACTGAAGCTTTCTTT. The chain is built from TRBV2 and TRBJ1-1; no definite D call. CDR3 length: 13 residues. V was pared by 3 bases and J by 0 bases, with 5 bases between. Germline assignment: CDR1 SNHLY and CDR2 FYNNEI.

This clonotype was seen repeatedly, ten times or more. The V call is TRBV2, the J call TRBJ2-7; D remains ambiguous. This CDR3 contains 12 residues. From germline, CDR1 is SNHLY and CDR2 FYNNEI. V lost 4 bases and J lost 3, with 7 bases in between. This chain's CDR3 is CASSVESYEQYF. In DNA form, the CDR3 reads TGTGCCAGCAGTGTGGAGAGCTACGAGCAGTACTTC.

The chain joins TRBV5-6 to TRBJ1-4; D uncertain. CDR1 is SGHDT and CDR2 is YYEEEE in the germline V gene. Trimming cost V 0 bases and J 7 bases, with 7 bases left between them. The CDR3 length is 13 residues. CDR3 bases: TGTGCCAGCAGCTTGGTAAGGTCTGAAAAACTGTTTTTT. Translation: CASSLVRSEKLFF. Based on the CDR3 plus reference TRBV5-6 and TRBJ1-4, the full variable domain is DAGVTQSPTHLIKTRGQQVTLRCSPKSGHDTVSWYQQALGQGPQFIFQYYEEEERQRGNFPDRFSGHQFPNYSSELNVNALLLGDSALYLCASSLVRSEKLFFGSGTQLSVL.

This clonotype was detected only a few times. This chain links TRBV11-2 with TRBJ2-5; no clear D gene. The CDR3 spans 15 residues. V gave up 1 base and J gave up 4 bases, with 13 bases separating them. Germline V CDR1 and CDR2: SGHAT, FQNNGV. CDR3 DNA: TGTGCCAGCAGCTTAGGAGTCGGCGGTGGAGAGACCCAGTACTTC. The encoded protein is CASSLGVGGGETQYF.

CDR3 amino acids: CASSLLFGELFF. The CDR3 nucleotides are TGTGCCAGCAGTTTACTATTCGGGGAGCTGTTTTTT. This sequence joins TRBV12-3 or TRBV12-4 and TRBJ2-2; D is unresolved. The CDR3 is 12 residues long. V lost 2 bases and J 7 bases, leaving 5 bases between the germline ends.

This clonotype turned up a few times. V gene TRBV6-5 combines with J gene TRBJ2-7; D might be TRBD1 (5 bases). The V gene lost 8 bases and the J gene lost 3 bases, with 14 bases spanning the gap. The germline CDR1 and CDR2 sequences are MNHEY and SVGAGI. This CDR3 spans 13 amino acids. The CDR3 sequence is CASRWGRDYEQYF. In nucleotides, the CDR3 is TGTGCCAGCCGTTGGGGCAGGGACTACGAGCAGTACTTC.

This clonotype was detected a few times. V gene TRBV6-5 combines with J gene TRBJ2-2; 7 bases are shared with TRBD2. Losses at the gene ends were 2 bases for V and 4 bases for J; bases not matched to a gene: 4. The CDR3 extends over 15 amino acids. Germline-derived CDR1 and CDR2 are MNHEY and SVGAGI. The chain's CDR3 is CASSYTRTSTGELFF. The CDR3 coding sequence is TGTGCCAGCAGTTACACCCGGACTAGCACCGGGGAGCTGTTTTTT.

The rearrangement links TRBV5-1 to TRBJ2-1, with 8 positions matching TRBD1. Germline V gives CDR1 SGHRS, CDR2 YFSETQ. V trimming: 4 bases; J trimming: 5 bases; junction bases outside the gene matches: 5. This CDR3 region has 14 residues. The CDR3 DNA reads TGCGCCAGCAGCCGACAGGGGATAGACAATGAGCAGTTCTTC. The encoded protein is CASSRQGIDNEQFF.

This clonotype was observed a handful of times. The rearrangement joins TRBV20-1 to TRBJ2-5, with 7 bases aligning to TRBD1. This CDR3 spans 12 amino acids. V lost 6 bases to trimming and J lost 4 bases; unmatched junction nucleotides: 5. In germline, CDR1 is DFQATT, CDR2 SNEGSKA (reference sequence). This CDR3 reads CSANDRAETQYF. The CDR3 DNA is TGCAGTGCAAACGACAGGGCAGAGACCCAGTACTTC.

This chain joins TRBV6-2 or TRBV6-3 and TRBJ2-7; TRBD2 agrees at 7 bases. V dropped 0 bases and J dropped 7; count of bases not matched to a gene: 9. In germline, CDR1 is MNHEY, CDR2 SVGEGT. The CDR3 covers 15 residues. CDR3 residues: CASSYSAGAATEQYF. DNA for the CDR3: TGTGCCAGCAGTTACTCCGCGGGAGCCGCAACTGAGCAGTACTTC.

The chain links TRBV5-1 to TRBJ2-3; 7 bases are shared with TRBD2. Trimming at V came to 6 bases and at J to 3 bases, leaving 7 bases not matched to a gene. CDR1 is SGHRS and CDR2 is YFSETQ in the germline V gene. CDR3 length: 14 residues. This CDR3 is CASKVRGVTDTQYF. DNA of the CDR3: TGCGCCAGCAAGGTTCGGGGGGTTACAGATACGCAGTATTTT.

The sample holds a few counts of this clonotype. The V call is TRBV3-1, the J call TRBJ1-2, with D perhaps TRBD1 (6 bases). Trimming stripped 4 bases from V and 4 bases from J, with 19 bases between. The CDR3 extends over 16 amino acids. In germline, CDR1 is LGHDT, CDR2 YNNKEL (reference sequence). This CDR3 is CASSRDKGQSFYGYTF. The CDR3 DNA sequence: TGTGCCAGCAGCCGAGATAAAGGACAGTCCTTCTATGGCTACACCTTC.

The rearrangement links TRBV12-3 or TRBV12-4 to TRBJ2-1, with 9 nucleotides matching TRBD2. The CDR3 covers 14 residues. The V and J ends lost 8 bases and 8 bases, in that order; junction bases with no gene match: 10. This chain's CDR3 is CASVGTSSIHEQFF. The CDR3 DNA is TGTGCCAGCGTCGGGACTAGCTCCATCCATGAGCAGTTCTTC.

The rearrangement joins TRBV9 to TRBJ2-7; no firm D call. In germline, CDR1 is SGDLS, CDR2 YYNGEE. The CDR3 contains 14 residues. Trimming took 3 bases from V and 0 from J, leaving 10 bases between them. The CDR3 sequence: CASSGMDGSYEQYF. The CDR3, as DNA: TGTGCCAGCAGCGGGATGGACGGCTCCTACGAGCAGTACTTC.

In this sample, this clonotype turned up a few times. The J gene is TRBJ2-7, the V gene TRBV7-2; no clear D gene. Germline V gives CDR1 SGHTA, CDR2 FQGNSA. Trimming removed 1 base from V and 0 bases from J, with 10 bases in between. The CDR3 runs 15 residues. Written as DNA, the CDR3 is TGTGCCAGCAGCTTAGATTTATGGAGCTCCTACGAGCAGTACTTC. Its protein is CASSLDLWSSYEQYF.

The genes are TRBV6-1 and TRBJ1-1; tentative D call: TRBD1 (6 bases). This CDR3 region has 16 residues. Germline V gives CDR1 MNHNS, CDR2 SASEGT. Trimming left V 2 bases short and J 3 bases short, with 16 bases between. In nucleotides, the CDR3 is TGTGCCAGCAGTGAATCGGGGGGCGGAATGTACACTGAAGCTTTCTTT. It codes for CASSESGGGMYTEAFF.

This chain uses TRBV5-1 with TRBJ2-3; 7 positions match TRBD1. Germline CDR1 is SGHRS and CDR2 is YFSETQ. V dropped 1 base and J dropped 2; count of bases not matched to a gene: 4. The CDR3 has 15 residues. CDR3 nucleotide sequence: TGCGCCAGCAGCTTGACGGGACAGCCCACAGATACGCAGTATTTT. It yields the protein CASSLTGQPTDTQYF.

This clonotype showed up just a few times. V gene TRBV20-1 combines with J gene TRBJ2-7; 13 bases agree with TRBD2. The length of the CDR3 is 13 residues. V dropped 6 bases and J dropped 6; count of bases not matched to a gene: 5. Germline V lookup: CDR1 DFQATT, CDR2 SNEGSKA (reference sequence). DNA of the CDR3: TGCAGTGCAACACTAGCGGGGGGGCTCGAGCAGTACTTC. It translates to CSATLAGGLEQYF.

The chain joins TRBV30 to TRBJ2-7; TRBD2 agrees at 9 bases. Germline CDR1 and CDR2: GTSNPN and SVGIG (reference sequence). The V gene end was trimmed by 2 bases and the J gene end by 2 bases; junction bases not matched to a gene: 13. The CDR3 extends over 17 amino acids. This chain's CDR3 is CAWSPPPRLAVTYEQYF. The DNA of the CDR3 is TGTGCCTGGAGTCCACCCCCCCGACTAGCGGTTACCTACGAGCAGTACTTC.

This clonotype was detected many times. The chain recombines TRBV5-1 with TRBJ1-1, with a possible D match to TRBD1 (5 bases). Germline CDR1 and CDR2: SGHRS and YFSETQ. V lost 4 bases and J 1 base, leaving 8 bases between the germline ends. This CDR3 has 13 residues. The CDR3 DNA reads TGCGCCAGCAGCCAAGGGGAGAACACTGAAGCTTTCTTT. This codes for CASSQGENTEAFF.

The chain combines TRBV4-2 with TRBJ1-6; 9 nucleotides match TRBD1. Trimming cost V 2 bases and J 9 bases; bases outside gene matches: 11. The CDR3 has 17 amino acids. Germline-derived CDR1 and CDR2 are LGHNA and YNFKEQ. This chain's CDR3 is CASSQTIQGAVPSPLHF. CDR3 nucleotides: TGTGCCAGCAGCCAAACGATACAGGGGGCCGTACCTTCACCCCTCCACTTT.

This clonotype was counted a few times. The CDR3 protein is CASSLRGRYTDTQYF. CDR3 DNA sequence: TGTGCCAGCAGTTTGAGGGGGCGATACACAGATACGCAGTATTTT. The V and J genes are TRBV12-3 or TRBV12-4 and TRBJ2-3, with TRBD1 identical over 7 bases. The CDR3 contains 15 residues. V lost 3 bases and J lost 2; bases outside the gene matches: 5.